Presented here are 2 T cell receptor beta chains from one specimen sequenced in a study of blood T cell repertoires in COVID-19. The data were produced by immunoSEQ multiplex PCR, yet TCRdb's version contains in-frame clones alone and is incomplete. The repertoire consists of approximately 290,000 clones, with roughly 90% occurring once and the leading ten covering more than 0.75%. What was sequenced was peripheral blood. These receptors were collected from a man aged 25 to 45 with acute or convalescent COVID-19.

The chain combines TRBV18 with TRBJ2-3, with 7 bases that match TRBD2. Germline loops: CDR1 KGHSH, CDR2 LQKENI. J was trimmed by 8 bases and V by 5 bases; bases with no gene match: 13. This CDR3 has 15 amino acids. The CDR3 sequence: CASSILAAQEGTQYF. The DNA of the CDR3 is TGTGCCAGCTCAATTCTAGCGGCCCAGGAGGGTACGCAGTATTTT.

V usage is TRBV30 and J usage is TRBJ2-1; 12 bases are a match to TRBD2. In germline, CDR1 is GTSNPN, CDR2 SVGIG (reference sequence). J gave up 1 base and V 5 bases, and 3 bases lay outside the gene matches. The CDR3 is 15 residues long. In DNA form, the CDR3 reads TGTGCCTGGGATGGGACTAGCGGGTCCTACAATGAGCAGTTCTTC. It encodes CAWDGTSGSYNEQFF.